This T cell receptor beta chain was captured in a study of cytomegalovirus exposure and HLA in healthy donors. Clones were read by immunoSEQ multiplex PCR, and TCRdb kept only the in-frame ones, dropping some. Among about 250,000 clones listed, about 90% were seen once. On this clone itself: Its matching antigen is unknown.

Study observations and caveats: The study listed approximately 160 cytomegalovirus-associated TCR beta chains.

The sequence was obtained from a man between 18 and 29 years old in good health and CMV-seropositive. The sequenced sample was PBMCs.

The CDR3 region has the DNA TGTGCCATCGGACTAGCGGGATATGAGCAGTACTTC. Translation gives CAIGLAGYEQYF. The chain couples TRBV7-9 to TRBJ2-7; 12 bases are shared with TRBD2. This CDR3 has 12 amino acids. The trim removed 10 bases at V and 7 bases at J, leaving 5 bases unmatched. Germline CDR1 is SEHNR and CDR2 is FQNEAQ (reference sequence).